The clone carrying this TCR beta chain was recorded many times. iRepertoire HTBI primers and Arm-PCR of CDR3 regions built TCR beta libraries. TCRdb called the multiplex PCR reads again in MiXCR, with one record for every CDR3 protein. The sample yields some 240,000 distinct CDR3 sequences, 15% to 20% seen once. The germline V gene encodes CDR1 LNHDA and CDR2 SQIVND (reference sequence). Trimming left V 0 bases short and J 3 bases short, with 5 bases between. The CDR3 is 13 amino acids. The entry originates in a study of regulatory T cells in long-lasting Graves disease. Across the study: Graves' cases, newly diagnosed, had used antithyroid drugs under 3 months.

Noted time point: newly diagnosed GD, antithyroid drugs for less than 3 months. PBMCs provided the RNA from which the TCR library was made. The sample was also reused in another study, on T cells in Graves' hyperthyroidism and ophthalmopathy.

Material: peripheral blood mononuclear cells (PBMCs), obtained at new diagnosis, from a patient treated with antithyroid drugs. The rearrangement links TRBV19 to TRBJ1-1; the D is unclear. This receptor was identified in a woman in her thirties with Graves disease. CDR3 in amino acids: CASSIERYTEAFF. CDR3 in DNA: TGTGCCAGTAGTATAGAACGGTACACTGAAGCTTTCTTT. The full variable domain, its missing parts supplied by reference TRBV19 and TRBJ1-1, is DGGITQSPKYLFRKEGQNVTLSCEQNLNHDAMYWYRQDPGQGLRLIYYSQIVNDFQKGDIAEGYSVSREKKESFPLTVTSAQKNPTAFYLCASSIERYTEAFFGQGTRLTVV.